The rows below give T cell receptor beta chains drawn from one sample of a study of blood T cell repertoires in COVID-19. Only in-frame clones appear in the TCRdb table, and some are missing; sequencing was by immunoSEQ multiplex PCR. The repertoire includes nearly 200,000 clones, around 82% of them detected once, and 7.5% sits in the top ten. Sequenced: PBMCs or T cells enriched from blood (not recorded which). All receptors derive from a middle-aged man who had recovered from COVID-19. CDR3s include the opening cysteine and the closing phenylalanine or tryptophan. A D gene is named only where the DNA matches it firmly. For some rows the clone size is stated as once, few or many, or as a class when expanded; others skip it.

d_call,j_call,clone_size,v_call,cdr3_aa,cdr3_nt
-,TRBJ1-1,few,TRBV5-6,CASSLEARWAGTEAFF,TGTGCCAGCAGCTTGGAAGCACGCTGGGCGGGCACTGAAGCTTTCTTT
-,TRBJ2-2,-,TRBV27,CASREGDSNTGELFF,TGTGCCAGCAGGGAGGGGGACAGCAACACCGGGGAGCTGTTTTTT
TRBD1,TRBJ1-5,-,TRBV4-3,CASSQDTGGNQPQHF,TGCGCCAGCAGCCAAGATACAGGGGGAAATCAGCCCCAGCATTTT
TRBD1,TRBJ1-6,few,TRBV5-1,CASSLAPDRNSPLHF,TGCGCCAGCAGCTTGGCCCCGGACAGGAATTCACCCCTCCACTTT
-,TRBJ1-1,once,TRBV5-4,CASSLDGPRGNTEAFF,TGTGCCAGCAGCTTGGATGGGCCCCGGGGGAACACTGAAGCTTTCTTT
-,TRBJ2-3,-,TRBV12-3/TRBV12-4,CASSLWGWDTQYF,TGTGCCAGCAGTTTATGGGGCTGGGATACGCAGTATTTT
-,TRBJ1-2,-,TRBV19,CASSRPGDRYYGYTF,TGTGCCAGTAGTAGGCCAGGGGATAGATACTATGGCTACACCTTC
TRBD1,TRBJ1-4,-,TRBV20-1,CSASIQGGIEKLFF,TGCAGTGCTAGTATACAGGGGGGGATTGAAAAACTGTTTTTT
TRBD2,TRBJ2-5,-,TRBV4-2,CASSHSGGHQETQYF,TGTGCCAGCAGCCATAGCGGGGGGCATCAAGAGACCCAGTACTTC
-,TRBJ1-6,-,TRBV14,CASSHRSVASSYNSPLHF,TGTGCCAGCAGCCATCGCTCCGTGGCAAGCTCCTATAATTCACCCCTCCACTTT
-,TRBJ2-2,few,TRBV6-5,CASSYSILAGELFF,TGTGCCAGCAGTTACTCGATTTTAGCCGGGGAGCTGTTTTTT